The clone carrying this T cell receptor beta chain appeared once. Here immunoSEQ multiplex PCR was the method, and the copy in TCRdb shows in-frame clones only, minus some. The sample includes 90,000 to 140,000 clones, roughly 82% seen only once; the top ten take around 5%. This sample was included in a study of T cell responses to AZD1222 COVID-19 vaccine. V shed 5 bases and J 5 bases; nucleotides not matched to a gene: 2. Per germline, CDR1 MNHEY and CDR2 SVGAGI. The CDR3 runs 12 residues. The receptor's source is an adult in good health. This chain uses TRBV6-5 with TRBJ1-2, with 7 nucleotides matching TRBD1. The starting material was peripheral blood, obtained on day 0 of AZD1222 vaccination. CDR3 nucleotides: TGTGCCAGCAGTACACAGGGGTATGGCTACACCTTC. This encodes CASSTQGYGYTF.